Below, one T cell receptor beta chain is given with its context. Its antigen is not identified. This table comes from immunoSEQ multiplex PCR, and its TCRdb copy is limited to in-frame clones, with some not included. The table records about 78,000 clones, 84% of them present only once. These data belong to a study of T cells in localized non-small cell lung cancer. Whole-study results and caveats: Higher blood T cell density tracked longer overall survival. Uninvolved adjacent lung had the highest recorded T cell clonality, with tumor below it.

This CDR3 has 11 residues. Per the germline V gene, CDR1 is MNHNY and CDR2 is SVGAGI (reference sequence). Sequencing used peripheral blood, obtained before any cancer treatment. The chain couples TRBV6-6 to TRBJ2-5; the match to TRBD2 covers 7 bases. The J call is in doubt because the DNA end fits TRBJ2-7 better. The clonotype comes from a man aged 40 to 70 with stage I lung adenocarcinoma. The CDR3 nucleotides read TGTGCCAGCATCAGGGAGGGCGAGCAGTACTTC. It is translated as CASIREGEQYF.